These 14 T cell receptor beta chains share one sample of origin, sequenced in a study of cytomegalovirus exposure and HLA in healthy donors. The PCR made use of 60 Vbeta and 13 Jbeta primers. Clones were read by immunoSEQ multiplex PCR, and TCRdb kept only the in-frame ones, dropping some. The data hold over 150,000 clones, with more than 65% observed a single time. Sequenced sample: PBMCs. The source of these receptors is a woman between 45 and 65 years old in good health and CMV-seronegative.

The genes are TRBV11-2 and TRBJ2-3, with D perhaps matching TRBD1 (6 bases). V was pared by 2 bases and J by 5 bases, with 26 bases between. This CDR3 spans 19 amino acids. Germline CDR1 is SGHAT and CDR2 is FQNNGV. The CDR3 region is CASSLKARLTGYRIDTQYF. CDR3 coding DNA: TGTGCCAGCAGCTTAAAAGCCCGCCTTACAGGGTATAGGATAGATACGCAGTATTTT. Together with reference TRBV11-2 and TRBJ2-3, the CDR3 gives the full variable domain: EAGVAQSPRYKIIEKRQSVAFWCNPISGHATLYWYQQILGQGPKLLIQFQNNGVVDDSQLPKDRFSAERLKGVDSTLKIQPAKLEDSAVYLCASSLKARLTGYRIDTQYFGPGTRLTVL.

The chain employs TRBV7-2 and TRBJ1-6, with 8 positions matching TRBD1. Looked up from germline, CDR1 is SGHTA and CDR2 is FQGNSA. The V segment lost 5 bases and the J segment 4 bases; nucleotides outside the gene matches: 10. The CDR3 has 17 residues. The CDR3 DNA is TGTGCCAGCAGCCCCCCGCAGACAGGGGTTTATAATTCACCCCTCCACTTT. Translated, it gives CASSPPQTGVYNSPLHF.

V is TRBV19 and J is TRBJ2-6; 9 bases agree with TRBD1. V lost 3 bases and J lost 4; bases outside the gene matches: 7. CDR1 and CDR2 from the germline V gene are LNHDA and SQIVND (reference sequence). CDR3 size: 17 residues. Here the CDR3 reads CASSILGTGSGANVLTF. DNA of the CDR3: TGTGCCAGTAGTATCCTCGGGACAGGGTCCGGGGCCAACGTCCTGACTTTC.

The rearrangement uses TRBV5-1 and TRBJ2-4; TRBD1 matches at 8 bases. The CDR3 sequence is 15 residues long. Germline-derived CDR1 and CDR2 are SGHRS and YFSETQ. Trimming cost V 0 bases and J 5 bases; bases outside gene matches: 4. CDR3 DNA: TGCGCCAGCAGCTTGGGGGGGACAGGTCAAAACATTCAGTACTTC. Amino acid sequence: CASSLGGTGQNIQYF.

This chain joins TRBV28 and TRBJ2-1, with D tentatively TRBD2 (7 bases). The V and J ends lost 5 bases and 1 base respectively, with 9 bases between them. The germline V gene encodes CDR1 MDHEN and CDR2 SYDVKM. CDR3 length equals 14 residues. CDR3 DNA sequence: TGTGCCAGCAGTAGGGGGGGGTCCTACAATGAGCAGTTCTTC. Encoded protein: CASSRGGSYNEQFF.

The chain joins TRBV7-9 to TRBJ2-1; 7 bases fit TRBD1. V lost 2 bases to trimming and J lost 6 bases; unmatched junction nucleotides: 16. Germline lookup yields CDR1 SEHNR and CDR2 FQNEAQ (reference sequence). This CDR3 spans 18 amino acids. CDR3 nucleotide sequence: TGTGCCAGCAGCTTATCCAGACGTAGGGTGGCAGGGGGCAATGAGCAGTTCTTC. Its translation is CASSLSRRRVAGGNEQFF.

The rearrangement links TRBV6-6 to TRBJ1-1; the D gene is possibly TRBD1 (5 bases). The V gene's germline CDR1 is MNHNY and CDR2 SVGAGI (reference sequence). V lost 11 bases, J lost 11 bases, and 18 bases lay in between. CDR3 length: 11 amino acids. CDR3 protein: CAGAGGARAFF. The CDR3 DNA follows: TGTGCCGGCGCAGGCGGGGCGAGGGCTTTCTTT.

This clone appeared once. The rearrangement uses TRBV4-2 and TRBJ2-2, with D possibly matching TRBD2 (5 bases). Germline lookup yields CDR1 LGHNA and CDR2 YNFKEQ. V was shortened by 3 bases and J by 4 bases, with 9 bases between the two germline ends. This CDR3 is built from 14 residues. DNA of the CDR3: TGTGCCAGCAGCCAGAGGGAAACCACCGGGGAGCTGTTTTTT. This translates into CASSQRETTGELFF.

This clone was picked up a small number of times. This chain joins TRBV27 and TRBJ2-5; tentatively, D is TRBD2 (5 bases). Germline CDR1 is MNHEY and CDR2 is SMNVEV (reference sequence). There are 16 residues in the CDR3. The germline V and J ends were trimmed by 5 bases and 0 bases, with 16 bases remaining between them. CDR3 sequence reads: CASSTPSFLDQETQYF. The DNA of the CDR3 is TGTGCCAGCAGTACCCCTAGCTTTCTGGACCAAGAGACCCAGTACTTC.

This rearrangement joins TRBV18 to TRBJ2-7; weak D call: TRBD1 (6 bases). The CDR3 runs 13 residues. The V end was cut by 2 bases, the J end by 4 bases, with 9 bases between. Germline lookup yields CDR1 KGHSH and CDR2 LQKENI. The CDR3 DNA reads TGTGCCAGCTCACCATTCGACAGGTACGAGCAGTACTTC. Translation: CASSPFDRYEQYF.

The J gene is TRBJ2-7, the V gene TRBV28; no reliable D call. Germline CDR1 is MDHEN and CDR2 is SYDVKM. The CDR3 contains 14 residues. V lost 3 bases, J lost 2 bases, and 11 bases lay in between. DNA for the CDR3: TGTGCCAGCAGTTTTTCTACCCCCGCCTACGAGCAGTACTTC. As protein: CASSFSTPAYEQYF.

The CDR3 loop reads CASSSDSKGNQPQHF. The CDR3 DNA follows: TGCGCCAGCAGCTCGGACTCTAAAGGCAATCAGCCCCAGCATTTT. The chain joins TRBV5-1 to TRBJ1-5; D is unclear. Looked up from germline, CDR1 is SGHRS and CDR2 is YFSETQ. The CDR3 sequence is 15 residues long. The germline V and J ends were trimmed by 3 bases and 2 bases, with 12 bases remaining between them.

The genes are TRBV7-2 and TRBJ1-5; D uncertain. Deletions cut 3 bases from V and 3 bases from J, with 6 bases between. The CDR3 is made up of 13 amino acids. Germline CDR1 and CDR2: SGHTA and FQGNSA. The CDR3 sequence: CASSLAFNQPQHF. The CDR3 DNA reads TGTGCCAGCAGCTTGGCCTTCAATCAGCCCCAGCATTTT.

Here the CDR3 reads CASSFGQKNNYGYTF. CDR3 nucleotides: TGTGCCAGCAGTTTTGGACAGAAAAATAACTATGGCTACACCTTC. The genes are TRBV27 and TRBJ1-2, with D tentatively TRBD1 (6 bases). CDR1 and CDR2 from the germline V gene are MNHEY and SMNVEV (reference sequence). Trimming pared 3 bases from V and 1 base from J, leaving 12 bases between. The CDR3 is 15 residues long.